What follows are 8 T cell receptor beta chains derived from one specimen sequenced in a study of long-term antiretroviral therapy in people with HIV. Sequencing relied on immunoSEQ assay v3.0, run at survey level. Assay: immunoSEQ multiplex PCR; the TCRdb copy retains only in-frame clones and omits some. The sample comprises around 23,000 clones, about four fifths of which are singletons, and around 5% rests with the top ten. The source was unsorted PBMCs, collected 0.3 years after starting antiretroviral therapy. These receptors were taken from a man aged 45 to 65 with HIV.

V usage is TRBV7-9 and J usage is TRBJ2-7; no firm D call. Germline V gives CDR1 SEHNR, CDR2 FQNEAQ (reference sequence). The V end was cut by 1 base, the J end by 0 bases, with 7 bases between. The CDR3 totals 14 residues. The CDR3 sequence is CASSLGGGSYEQYF. The CDR3 DNA reads TGTGCCAGCAGCTTAGGAGGCGGCTCCTACGAGCAGTACTTC. Variable domain in full (rest from reference TRBV7-9 and TRBJ2-7): DTGVSQNPRHKITKRGQNVTFRCDPISEHNRLYWYRQTLGQGPEFLTYFQNEAQLEKSRLLSDRFSAERPKGSFSTLEIQRTEQGDSAMYLCASSLGGGSYEQYFGPGTRLTVT.

The rearrangement links TRBV6-6 to TRBJ1-5; D is unresolved. The V gene lost 4 bases and the J gene lost 0 bases, with 10 bases spanning the gap. CDR1 is MNHNY and CDR2 is SVGAGI in the germline V gene (reference sequence). The CDR3 is 15 amino acids. This chain's CDR3 is CASSLVGSSNQPQHF. In DNA form, the CDR3 reads TGTGCCAGCAGTTTGGTTGGATCTAGCAATCAGCCCCAGCATTTT.

The CDR3 DNA reads as TGCGCCAGCAGCTTGGGGGGGACAGGGGGCATGGATGAGCAGTTCTTC. It specifies CASSLGGTGGMDEQFF. J is TRBJ2-1 and V is TRBV5-1; 12 bases align to TRBD1. CDR3 size: 16 residues. CDR1 is SGHRS and CDR2 is YFSETQ in the germline V gene. Unmatched junction bases numbered 6, after V lost 0 bases and J lost 8 bases.

J is TRBJ2-7 and V is TRBV25-1, with unresolved D. CDR3 length equals 12 residues. V lost 4 bases and J lost 0, with 4 bases in between. Looked up from germline, CDR1 is MGHDK and CDR2 is SYGVNS. CDR3 coding DNA: TGTGCCAGCAGTGCGAGCTCCTACGAGCAGTACTTC. This codes for CASSASSYEQYF.

The chain links TRBV7-2 to TRBJ2-7; TRBD1 is a possible D gene (6 bases). The germline V gene has CDR1 SGHTA and CDR2 FQGNSA. Between the trimmed V and J ends, which lost 5 bases and 3 bases, there was a span of 11 bases. This CDR3 has 13 amino acids. The CDR3 region is CASSPGQHYEQYF. CDR3 coding DNA: TGTGCCAGCAGCCCAGGACAGCACTACGAGCAGTACTTC.

This chain uses TRBV11-2 with TRBJ1-1; D is ambiguous. V lost 1 base and J lost 7, with 10 bases in between. Germline V gene sequence: CDR1 SGHAT, CDR2 FQNNGV. The CDR3 spans 13 residues. The CDR3 loop is CASSLVGIGEAFF. DNA for the CDR3: TGTGCCAGCAGCTTAGTGGGGATCGGTGAAGCTTTCTTT.

This chain links TRBV27 with TRBJ1-2; 9 nucleotides line up with TRBD1. Losses at the gene ends were 3 bases for V and 2 bases for J; bases not matched to a gene: 4. This CDR3 region has 15 residues. The germline CDR1 and CDR2 sequences are MNHEY and SMNVEV (reference sequence). The CDR3 DNA sequence: TGTGCCAGCAGTTTGACAGGGGGAAGAAACTATGGCTACACCTTC. This codes for CASSLTGGRNYGYTF.

This clone was counted only a few times. The chain has TRBV5-6 and TRBJ1-5; 7 nucleotides agree with TRBD1. V lost 3 bases, J lost 1 base, and 1 base stayed unmatched. From germline, CDR1 is SGHDT and CDR2 YYEEEE. The CDR3 runs to 14 residues. This chain's CDR3 is CASSSRGSNQPQHF. In DNA, the CDR3 is TGTGCCAGCAGCTCCAGGGGGAGCAATCAGCCCCAGCATTTT.